A single sample gave rise to the 18 T cell receptor beta chains below, sequenced in a study of T-cell reconstitution after alpha-beta-depleted transplantation in children. Preparation of the TCRbeta library was carried out with unique molecular identifiers. TCRdb fed the PCR reads into MiXCR, producing one record per CDR3 protein. The repertoire has just over 950,000 distinct CDR3 sequences, roughly 29% of them found once; the top ten carry about 28%. Here the sequenced sample was PBMCs, mostly from graft donor cells, taken 360 days after TCRalphabeta/CD19-depleted stem cell transplant. The receptor source for this set is a boy less than two years old who had a stem cell transplant for SCID, so the T cells may come from the graft donor.

The chain carries TRBV12-5 and TRBJ2-7, with D unclear. The length of the CDR3 is 10 residues. Trimming removed 10 bases at V and 3 bases at J, with 7 bases between. CDR1 is LGHNT and CDR2 is FRNRAP in the germline V gene. CDR3 residues: CANWLYEQYF. CDR3 coding DNA: TGTGCTAACTGGCTCTACGAGCAGTACTTC.

The rearrangement uses TRBV6-2 or TRBV6-3 and TRBJ2-1; D gene uncertain. The V end was cut by 4 bases, the J end by 4 bases, with 11 bases between. The CDR3 runs to 14 residues. Germline assignment: CDR1 MNHEY and CDR2 SVGEGT. The CDR3 reads CASSSSEWYNEQFF. CDR3 nucleotide sequence: TGTGCCAGCAGTTCAAGCGAGTGGTACAATGAGCAGTTCTTC.

This clonotype has more than one count but fewer than ten. This chain connects TRBV20-1 to TRBJ2-1; a possible D gene is TRBD2 (5 bases). The CDR3 totals 16 residues. From germline, CDR1 is DFQATT and CDR2 SNEGSKA (reference sequence). The V end lost 1 base, the J end lost 0 bases, and 13 bases lay between the germline ends. This chain's CDR3 is CSARGEGLSSYNEQFF. In DNA, the CDR3 is TGCAGTGCTAGAGGAGAGGGCTTAAGCTCCTACAATGAGCAGTTCTTC.

The chain employs TRBV5-1 and TRBJ2-3; D is possibly TRBD2 (5 bases). Trimming left V 2 bases short and J 2 bases short, with 9 bases between. Germline CDR1 reads SGHRS; CDR2 reads YFSETQ. The CDR3 length is 14 residues. The chain's CDR3 is CASSLPSSTDTQYF. Here the CDR3 DNA reads TGCGCCAGCAGCTTACCTAGCTCCACAGATACGCAGTATTTT.

The V gene is TRBV19, the J gene TRBJ2-7, with D unclear. The V gene lost 5 bases and the J gene lost 6 bases, with 14 bases spanning the gap. This CDR3 has 13 residues. The germline V gene has CDR1 LNHDA and CDR2 SQIVND (reference sequence). The chain's CDR3 is CASSAETWSEQYF. The CDR3 nucleotides are TGTGCCAGTAGTGCCGAAACCTGGAGCGAGCAGTACTTC.

This sequence joins TRBV3-1 and TRBJ2-7; 8 nucleotides align to TRBD2. Germline loops: CDR1 LGHDT, CDR2 YNNKEL (reference sequence). The CDR3 has 14 amino acids. V dropped 4 bases and J dropped 2; count of bases not matched to a gene: 4. The CDR3 bases are TGTGCCAGCAGCCGGGGACTAGTTACCTACGAGCAGTACTTC. This codes for CASSRGLVTYEQYF.

The chain has TRBV10-3 and TRBJ2-1; 10 positions agree with TRBD1. CDR3 length: 17 residues. After removal of 0 bases from V and 2 bases from J, the junction contained 4 bases not matched to a gene. The germline gives CDR1 ENHRY, CDR2 SYGVKD. The CDR3 DNA is TGTGCCATCAGTGAGTCGCTGGGACAGGGGACCTACAATGAGCAGTTCTTC. Amino acid sequence: CAISESLGQGTYNEQFF.

This chain links TRBV27 with TRBJ2-1; unclear D gene. The V gene's germline CDR1 is MNHEY and CDR2 SMNVEV (reference sequence). The CDR3 contains 13 residues. V was cut by 8 bases and J by 8 bases, with 16 bases left in between. The CDR3 is CASLGLNIDEQFF. In DNA, the CDR3 is TGTGCCAGCCTTGGCCTAAACATCGATGAGCAGTTCTTC.

This clonotype appeared many times. V gene TRBV5-1 combines with J gene TRBJ2-3; the D is unclear. V dropped 5 bases and J dropped 3 bases, with 13 bases sitting between them. The germline V gene encodes CDR1 SGHRS and CDR2 YFSETQ. The CDR3 consists of 14 residues. The CDR3, as DNA: TGCGCCAGCAGTCTTACAGTAGGGACAGATACGCAGTATTTT. Its translation: CASSLTVGTDTQYF.

The chain combines TRBV15 with TRBJ2-7, with 10 bases matching TRBD1. Germline-derived CDR1 and CDR2 are LNHNV and YYDKDF (reference sequence). Germline trimming cut 3 bases from V and 6 bases from J; bases unmatched to any gene: 5. CDR3 length: 14 residues. CDR3 bases: TGTGCCACCAGCAGGGACAGGGGGGCGGTCGAGCAGTACTTC. Its translation is CATSRDRGAVEQYF.

The chain joins TRBV18 to TRBJ2-3; tentatively, D is TRBD1 or TRBD2 (6 bases each). Per germline, CDR1 KGHSH and CDR2 LQKENI. V dropped 2 bases and J dropped 4 bases, with 7 bases sitting between them. The CDR3 length is 13 residues. CDR3 in DNA: TGTGCCAGCTCACCAGGGGGGCCAGATACGCAGTATTTT. Its protein is CASSPGGPDTQYF.

The genes are TRBV7-9 and TRBJ1-3; a weak D match, TRBD1 (5 bases). Looked up from germline, CDR1 is SEHNR and CDR2 is FQNEAQ (reference sequence). Trimming pared 5 bases from V and 0 bases from J, leaving 14 bases between. The CDR3 loop spans 16 amino acids. CDR3 sequence reads: CASSPRDPFSGNTIYF. CDR3 DNA: TGTGCCAGCAGCCCCCGGGACCCATTCTCTGGAAACACCATATATTTT.

The chain is built from TRBV6-1 and TRBJ2-5; 9 bases map to TRBD2. Losses at the gene ends were 2 bases for V and 4 bases for J; bases not matched to a gene: 11. Germline V gene data show CDR1 as MNHNS and CDR2 as SASEGT. The CDR3 has 17 amino acids. Here the CDR3 DNA reads TGTGCCAGCAGTGAATTTAACTGGGCGGGGGGGCGAGAGACCCAGTACTTC. Translating it yields CASSEFNWAGGRETQYF.

The sample holds a few counts of this clonotype. The chain is built from TRBV28 and TRBJ2-7; D is perhaps TRBD1 (6 bases). CDR1 is MDHEN, CDR2 SYDVKM, per germline. Trimming removed 7 bases at V and 4 bases at J, with 8 bases between. The CDR3 has 11 residues. The CDR3 loop reads CASTGQYEQYF. The CDR3 nucleotides read TGTGCCAGCACTGGACAGTACGAGCAGTACTTC.

This clonotype was picked up a small number of times. The chain links TRBV7-6 to TRBJ2-3; TRBD2 is a possible D gene (5 bases). Germline CDR1 reads SGHVS; CDR2 reads FNYEAQ. V shed 2 bases and J shed 6 bases, with 9 bases lying between them. This CDR3 is 13 amino acids long. The CDR3 DNA follows: TGTGCCAGCAGCTTATGGGCTAGCGATACGCAGTATTTT. Its protein is CASSLWASDTQYF.

The chain recombines TRBV5-1 with TRBJ2-7; 9 bases agree with TRBD1. The CDR3 runs 14 residues. The trim removed 3 bases at V and 7 bases at J, leaving 8 bases unmatched. Germline V gene data show CDR1 as SGHRS and CDR2 as YFSETQ. Here the CDR3 DNA reads TGCGCCAGCAGCTGGGCCACCGGGACAGGGGAGCAGTACTTC. Protein sequence: CASSWATGTGEQYF.

The chain links TRBV9 to TRBJ2-7, with D maybe TRBD1 (5 bases). V lost 4 bases to trimming and J lost 2 bases, with 19 bases between them. The germline gives CDR1 SGDLS, CDR2 YYNGEE. The CDR3 length is 16 residues. CDR3 bases: TGTGCCAGCAGCCCGTTTGGGGCAGGGTTCCCCTACGAGCAGTACTTC. This encodes CASSPFGAGFPYEQYF.

The chain employs TRBV15 and TRBJ1-3; 9 nucleotides agree with TRBD1. Per germline, CDR1 LNHNV and CDR2 YYDKDF (reference sequence). This CDR3 is built from 19 residues. The J segment lost 4 bases and the V segment lost 0 bases, leaving 13 bases of the junction unmatched. For the CDR3, the DNA is TGTGCCACCAGCAGAGATAGGGAACCGGGACAGGGCTCCGGAAACACCATATATTTT. It encodes CATSRDREPGQGSGNTIYF.